This T cell receptor beta chain was recorded in a study of blood T cell repertoires in COVID-19. About the research overall: Some COVID-19 samples were acute and others convalescent; all came from the United States, Italy and Spain.

Profiled with immunoSEQ multiplex PCR; TCRdb holds only in-frame clones, not every one. The sample has around 300,000 clones; roughly nine tenths are singletons. The CDR3 is 13 residues long. The germline gives CDR1 SQVTM, CDR2 ANQGSEA. After removal of 7 bases from V and 3 bases from J, the junction contained 8 bases not matched to a gene. The sequenced sample was peripheral blood. The TCR originated in a woman in her thirties with COVID-19, enrolled during active disease. V gene TRBV29-1 combines with J gene TRBJ1-2; 7 bases are a match to TRBD1. This CDR3 reads CSALPDRDYGYTF. The CDR3 DNA reads TGCAGCGCTCTACCCGACAGGGACTATGGCTACACCTTC. The complete variable domain, with remaining parts taken from reference TRBV29-1 and TRBJ1-2, reads SAVISQKPSRDICQRGTSLTIQCQVDSQVTMMFWYRQQPGQSLTLIATANQGSEATYESGFVIDKFPISRPNLTFSTLTVSNMSPEDSSIYLCSALPDRDYGYTFGSGTRLTVV.